This TCR beta chain was identified in a study of T cells in Graves' hyperthyroidism and ophthalmopathy. Using RNA transcripts as the source, TCR beta CDR3 regions were amplified. When the TCR CDR3 underwent first-round RT-PCR, the HTBI primer set was used. TCRdb redid the calling of the multiplex PCR reads with MiXCR, one entry per CDR3 protein. The table has approximately 400,000 distinct CDR3 sequences, around a sixth seen once. The CDR3 extends over 14 amino acids. Germline V CDR1 and CDR2: SGHRS, YFSETQ. This clonotype was found a few times. One junction end disagrees with the germline gene, perhaps due to a read error.

This chain uses TRBV5-1 with TRBJ2-2, with a weak D call TRBD1 (6 bases). Sequenced sample: blood. The TCR originated in a woman under 30 with Graves' hyperthyroidism. This CDR3 is CTSSFRGSTGELFF. The CDR3 coding sequence is TGCACCAGCAGCTTCAGGGGTTCCACCGGGGAGCTGTTTTTT.